Included here is one T cell receptor beta chain sequence, with context. The CDR3 covers 17 residues. Trimming left V 4 bases short and J 1 base short, with 19 bases between. Germline CDR1 reads SGHRS; CDR2 reads YFSETQ. This record belongs to a study of shared clonotypes between healthy human individuals. Replicate PCRs were loaded with approximately 300 ng DNA from unsorted PBMC, about 30,000 T cell genomes. Generated by immunoSEQ multiplex PCR, the TCRdb table keeps only in-frame clones and is missing some. The repertoire holds around 500,000 clones, with less than 80% as singletons. Sample: PBMCs. The receptor was isolated from a woman in her 40s in good health. Some clones in this sample may be carry-over from other donors' samples. The chain joins TRBV5-1 to TRBJ2-3, with D perhaps TRBD1 (6 bases). The CDR3 sequence: CASSISQGRDGTDTQYF. In DNA, the CDR3 is TGCGCCAGCAGCATATCCCAGGGGAGAGACGGCACAGATACGCAGTATTTT. Complete variable domain (other parts from reference TRBV5-1 and TRBJ2-3): KAGVTQTPRYLIKTRGQQVTLSCSPISGHRSVSWYQQTPGQGLQFLFEYFSETQRNKGNFPGRFSGRQFSNSRSEMNVSTLELGDSALYLCASSISQGRDGTDTQYFGPGTRLTVL.